This TCR beta chain comes out of a study of radiotherapy plus CTLA-4 blockade in lung cancer. Details on this clone: Antigen: not known.

The method was immunoSEQ multiplex PCR; TCRdb's version includes in-frame clones alone and lacks a portion of them. The sample lists roughly 98,000 clones, roughly 80% seen once, with 3% to 4% in the top ten. Broader study findings: In blood, tumor-derived TCR clones expanded after radiotherapy plus ipilimumab.

CDR1 is DFQATT, CDR2 SNEGSKA, per germline (reference sequence). The length of the CDR3 is 11 residues. The genes are TRBV20-1 and TRBJ2-1, with D perhaps matching TRBD2 (5 bases). The specimen was peripheral blood, collected from a patient treated with radiotherapy plus ipilimumab. The origin of this receptor is a human donor with non-small cell lung cancer who had a partial response to radiotherapy plus ipilimumab. The CDR3 sequence: CSRVRAHEQFF. The CDR3 bases are TGCAGCCGGGTGAGGGCCCACGAGCAGTTCTTC.